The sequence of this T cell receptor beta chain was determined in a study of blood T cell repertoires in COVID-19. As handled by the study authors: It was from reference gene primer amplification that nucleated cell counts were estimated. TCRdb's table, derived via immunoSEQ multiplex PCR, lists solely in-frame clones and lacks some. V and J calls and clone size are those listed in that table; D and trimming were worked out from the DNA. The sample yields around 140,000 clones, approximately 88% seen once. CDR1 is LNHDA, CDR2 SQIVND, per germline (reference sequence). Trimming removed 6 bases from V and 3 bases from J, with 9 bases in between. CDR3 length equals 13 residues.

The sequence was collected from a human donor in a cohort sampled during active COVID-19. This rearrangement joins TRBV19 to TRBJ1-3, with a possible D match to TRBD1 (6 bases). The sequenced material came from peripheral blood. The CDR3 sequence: CASSGQYGNTIYF. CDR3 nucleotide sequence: TGTGCCAGTAGCGGACAGTATGGAAACACCATATATTTT. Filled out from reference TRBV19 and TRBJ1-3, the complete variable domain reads DGGITQSPKYLFRKEGQNVTLSCEQNLNHDAMYWYRQDPGQGLRLIYYSQIVNDFQKGDIAEGYSVSREKKESFPLTVTSAQKNPTAFYLCASSGQYGNTIYFGEGSWLTVV.